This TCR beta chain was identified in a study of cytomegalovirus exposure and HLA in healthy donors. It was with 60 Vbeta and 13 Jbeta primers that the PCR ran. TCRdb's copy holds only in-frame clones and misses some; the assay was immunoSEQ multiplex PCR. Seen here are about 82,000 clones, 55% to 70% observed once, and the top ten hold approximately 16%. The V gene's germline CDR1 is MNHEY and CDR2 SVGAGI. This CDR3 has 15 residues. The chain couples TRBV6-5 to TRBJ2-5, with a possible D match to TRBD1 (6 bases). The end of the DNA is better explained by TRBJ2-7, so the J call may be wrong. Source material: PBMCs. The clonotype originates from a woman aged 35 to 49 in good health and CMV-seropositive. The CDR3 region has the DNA TGTGCCAGCAGTTACTTTACAGGGCCCCCCTACGAGCAGTACTTC. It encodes CASSYFTGPPYEQYF.